This T cell receptor (beta chain) was recovered during a study of cytotoxic CD8 clonotypes in ibrutinib-treated CLL. Study background: After a median of around six years, some 14 patients stayed remitted and some 12 progressed; responses had been partial in some 25 and complete in 2.

Trimming shortened V by 1 base and J by 0 bases, and 8 bases separated the two germline ends. The CDR3 has 15 residues. Germline loops: CDR1 MNHNS, CDR2 SASEGT. Assay: immunoSEQ multiplex PCR; the TCRdb copy retains only in-frame clones and omits some. The table has 150,000 to 250,000 clones, about 72% seen once. In its sample, this clone was seen a few times. The source was PBMCs, collected after 24 months of ibrutinib treatment. The genes are TRBV6-1 and TRBJ2-3, with D maybe TRBD1 (6 bases). The receptor was isolated from a human donor with chronic lymphocytic leukemia. CDR3 DNA: TGTGCCAGCAGTGAAGGGGGGCTAAGCACAGATACGCAGTATTTT. Translated: CASSEGGLSTDTQYF.